A single sample is the source of the 8 T cell receptor beta chains below, sequenced in a study of shared clonotypes between healthy human individuals. This table comes from immunoSEQ multiplex PCR, and its TCRdb copy is limited to in-frame clones, with some not included. The sample holds a few million clones, more than 90% seen once. Sequencing was performed on naive CD4+ T cells sorted from blood. The subset here: CD45RA+ positively selected. Every receptor here comes from a man aged 18 to 30 in good health.

The chain recombines TRBV11-2 with TRBJ2-7, with D possibly being TRBD1 or TRBD2 (7 bases each). This CDR3 region has 16 residues. With 5 bases removed from V and 3 bases from J, the gap between germline ends came to 20 bases. From germline, CDR1 is SGHAT and CDR2 FQNNGV. The CDR3 nucleotides are TGTGCCAGCAGCCCAGGGGGGGCCAAGGCGGGCTACGAGCAGTACTTC. Translated, it gives CASSPGGAKAGYEQYF.

V is TRBV5-4 and J is TRBJ2-1; 14 bases map to TRBD2. This CDR3 has 16 amino acids. V lost 4 bases and J lost 7; bases outside the gene matches: 7. Per the germline V gene, CDR1 is SGHNT and CDR2 is YYREEE (reference sequence). CDR3: CASSPATSGRVNEQFF. CDR3 bases: TGTGCCAGCAGCCCGGCGACTAGCGGGAGGGTTAATGAGCAGTTCTTC.

The chain has TRBV29-1 and TRBJ2-1; 7 bases align to TRBD1. Germline trimming cut 6 bases from V and 10 bases from J; bases unmatched to any gene: 18. The CDR3 totals 15 residues. Germline CDR1 SQVTM, CDR2 ANQGSEA. CDR3 sequence reads: CSVHRQGEAYWEQFF. The CDR3 DNA sequence: TGCAGCGTCCACCGACAGGGTGAGGCTTATTGGGAGCAGTTCTTC.

V and J are TRBV11-1 and TRBJ2-7; 7 bases are a match to TRBD2. The CDR3 covers 14 residues. The J segment lost 2 bases and the V segment lost 5 bases, leaving 6 bases of the junction unmatched. Germline CDR1 reads SGHAT; CDR2 reads FQDESV (reference sequence). The CDR3 protein is CASSPGGGAYEQYF. CDR3 in DNA: TGTGCCAGCAGCCCCGGCGGGGGAGCCTACGAGCAGTACTTC.

The chain uses TRBV6-4 and TRBJ2-1, with TRBD2 matching 10 bases. With V trimmed by 3 bases and J by 5 bases, 10 bases remained unmatched. Germline V gene lookup returns CDR1 MRHNA and CDR2 SNTAGT. The CDR3 extends over 17 amino acids. In nucleotides, the CDR3 is TGTGCCAGCAGTGAAGGGAGAGCGGGGGGGCCCAACAATGAGCAGTTCTTC. Protein: CASSEGRAGGPNNEQFF.

This clone was picked up a small number of times. The rearrangement links TRBV19 to TRBJ1-1; 11 bases are a match to TRBD1. The CDR3 loop spans 16 amino acids. Per the germline V gene, CDR1 is LNHDA and CDR2 is SQIVND (reference sequence). V shed 5 bases and J 3 bases; nucleotides not matched to a gene: 8. This CDR3 is CASSPSGDRGYTEAFF. As DNA, the CDR3 is TGTGCCAGTAGTCCGAGCGGGGACAGGGGGTACACTGAAGCTTTCTTT. Combining the CDR3 with reference TRBV19 and TRBJ1-1 gives the whole variable domain DGGITQSPKYLFRKEGQNVTLSCEQNLNHDAMYWYRQDPGQGLRLIYYSQIVNDFQKGDIAEGYSVSREKKESFPLTVTSAQKNPTAFYLCASSPSGDRGYTEAFFGQGTRLTVV.

Here the CDR3 reads CASSYSGTGTGELFF. CDR3 nucleotides: TGCGCCAGCAGTTATTCCGGGACAGGCACCGGGGAGCTGTTTTTT. The rearrangement uses TRBV10-1 and TRBJ2-2; 8 nucleotides align to TRBD1. This CDR3 is built from 15 residues. V trimming: 5 bases; J trimming: 4 bases; junction bases outside the gene matches: 6. Germline V CDR1 and CDR2: WNHNN, SYGVQD (reference sequence).

A remark on this clone: This same CDR3 is encoded by further DNA sequences in the sample. The chain uses TRBV5-1 and TRBJ2-7, with TRBD1 matching over 9 bases. Germline V gene sequence: CDR1 SGHRS, CDR2 YFSETQ. CDR3 size: 15 residues. The ends lost 2 bases at V and 3 bases at J; junction bases unmatched: 6. In DNA, the CDR3 is TGCGCCAGCAGCTTATTACCGGGACAGGGCTACGAGCAGTACTTC. This gives the protein CASSLLPGQGYEQYF.